This T cell receptor (beta chain) was obtained from a study of blood T cell repertoires in COVID-19 (dated by TCRdb to 2018 to 2021). The study in broad terms: Samples from collaborators originated in the United States, Italy and Spain and spanned both the acute and convalescent phases of COVID-19. The material from the prospective study consisted of cDNA or gDNA derived from T cells, B-cell-depleted T cells, or PBMCs. Deeply sampled blood TCRbeta repertoires from subjects exposed to, actively infected with, or recovered from COVID-19 were included in the dataset. A freely available public database, intended as a resource for researchers studying the immune response to SARS-CoV-2, is where the repertoires were released. Samples were obtained from the ongoing ImmuneRACE study (first 160 participants) and from over 1,000 subjects provided by 6 global collaborators. Sample metadata almost always included a de-identified subject ID, COVID-19 status, age in years and sex. Where available, HLA class I and class II types were obtained from metadata supplied by the sample provider rather than from assay-based typing. Overall results and qualifications from the work: Clinical and demographic metadata were provided uncurated, with the amount varying by source and participant.

TCRbeta CDR3 regions were amplified from genomic DNA using the immunoSEQ Assay, a bias-controlled multiplex PCR. Concerning the study's data processing: The number of nucleated cells in each sample was estimated by amplification of reference gene primers within the assay. To quantify the absolute abundance of each unique TCRbeta CDR3 rearrangement, sequence reads were collapsed and filtered. For each sample, productive Simpson clonality was calculated as the square root of Simpson's diversity index over productive rearrangements. The table comes from immuneACCESS by way of TCRdb, which keeps in-frame sequences with V and J called. Part of the clones is missing from these tables; in studies checked, under half for an unresolved V gene and the rest for unknown reasons. D and trimming were read from the DNA, whereas the V and J calls and clone size are those reported in that table. Recorded for this sample are around 270,000 clones; approximately 85% of them occurred a single time. The ten largest account for approximately 0.94% of the sample.

Counted from cysteine to phenylalanine, this CDR3 has 13 amino acids. Just CDR3 DNA is preserved here, 39 bases in frame from base 1. Trimming at the junction amounts to 6 bases on V and 4 bases on J, and the germline ends lie 12 bases apart. The germline V gene (reference sequence) gives CDR1 as MNHEY and CDR2 as SMNVEV. Concerning this clone: The target of this receptor is not known. No per-base quality is available; no much larger clone lies one base away.

One collaborating source in Seattle enrolled patients while the patients were actively infected and followed the patients over time throughout the course of disease. The collaborating institutions used their own protocols to collect whole blood in K2EDTA tubes. For TCRbeta analysis, collaborators shipped samples as frozen whole blood, isolated PBMCs, or DNA extracted from either of those sample types. The source is a human donor with COVID-19, enrolled during active disease. The donor label of this sample is uncertain. The sequenced sample was peripheral blood. The V gene is TRBV27 and the J gene is TRBJ1-1, with the D segment identity uncertain. The DNA sequence follows: TGTGCCAGCAGGGGGAGGGCGCGCACTGAAGCTTTCTTT. Translated, this is CASRGRARTEAFF.